The 17 T cell receptor beta chains below come from one sample, sequenced in a study of shared clonotypes between healthy human individuals. Profiled with immunoSEQ multiplex PCR; TCRdb holds only in-frame clones, not every one. In the table there are a few hundred thousand clones, 79% of which are singletons. Source material: PBMCs. These receptors were collected from a woman between 35 and 50 years old in good health. Some clones in this sample may be carry-over from other donors' samples.

This sequence joins TRBV11-2 and TRBJ2-5, with 8 positions matching TRBD2. The J call could be wrong; TRBJ2-7 is a better fit for the DNA end. This CDR3 region has 15 residues. Germline CDR1 reads SGHAT; CDR2 reads FQNNGV. CDR3 in DNA: TGTGCCAGCAGCCTCACTAGCGGCTCAGGCTACGAGCAGTACTTC. Encoded protein: CASSLTSGSGYEQYF.

Only a few counts were recorded for this clone. CDR3 sequence: CAWGQSYEQYF. The CDR3 bases are TGTGCCTGGGGACAGTCCTACGAGCAGTACTTC. V usage is TRBV30 and J usage is TRBJ2-7, with D possibly TRBD1 on 6 matching bases. Per the germline V gene, CDR1 is GTSNPN and CDR2 is SVGIG (reference sequence). The CDR3 loop spans 11 amino acids. Between the trimmed V and J ends, which lost 5 bases and 1 base, there was a span of 6 bases.

The V and J genes are TRBV11-3 and TRBJ2-3; D is tentatively TRBD1 or TRBD2 (5 bases each). From germline, CDR1 is SGHNT and CDR2 YENEEA. The CDR3 has 15 amino acids. V was shortened by 3 bases and J by 4 bases, with 14 bases between the two germline ends. The CDR3 sequence is CASSFGASSPDTQYF. CDR3 nucleotides: TGTGCCAGCAGCTTCGGGGCTAGCTCCCCAGATACGCAGTATTTT.

There are a few counts of this clone. V is TRBV7-3 and J is TRBJ2-2, with D possibly being TRBD2 (6 bases). Per germline, CDR1 SGHTA and CDR2 FQGTGA. This CDR3 has 16 amino acids. Trimming took off 3 bases at V and 7 bases at J, with 18 bases between the two ends. The chain's CDR3 is CASSFLGGTNGGELFF. CDR3 bases: TGTGCCAGCAGCTTCCTGGGGGGAACTAACGGCGGGGAGCTGTTTTTT.

CDR3 in DNA: TGTGCCAGCAGACCCAGGACAGCTAATGAAAAACTGTTTTTT. This translates into CASRPRTANEKLFF. The rearrangement links TRBV6-1 to TRBJ1-4, with D perhaps matching TRBD1 (6 bases). The V end lost 6 bases, the J end lost 3 bases, and 11 bases lay between the germline ends. This CDR3 has 14 amino acids. Germline CDR1 MNHNS, CDR2 SASEGT.

This clone was observed a few times. The V and J genes are TRBV6-1 and TRBJ1-1; the match to TRBD1 covers 10 bases. CDR1 MNHNS and CDR2 SASEGT come from the germline V gene. Unmatched junction bases numbered 5, after V lost 6 bases and J lost 1 base. CDR3 length: 15 amino acids. CDR3 in amino acids: CASRTGDRGNTEAFF. The DNA of the CDR3 is TGTGCCAGCAGGACCGGGGACAGGGGGAACACTGAAGCTTTCTTT.

This clone was observed a single time. V and J are TRBV28 and TRBJ1-1; D gene uncertain. CDR3 length equals 14 residues. Per germline, CDR1 MDHEN and CDR2 SYDVKM. Deletions cut 3 bases from V and 1 base from J, with 9 bases between. CDR3 residues: CASSFRLKNTEAFF. The CDR3 DNA reads TGTGCCAGCAGTTTTAGGCTGAAGAACACTGAAGCTTTCTTT.

This clone was seen a handful of times. The J gene is TRBJ1-2, the V gene TRBV5-4, with D hard to call. The germline V gene has CDR1 SGHNT and CDR2 YYREEE (reference sequence). V was trimmed by 0 bases and J by 8 bases, leaving 14 bases between them. The CDR3 sequence is 14 residues long. The CDR3, as DNA: TGTGCCAGCAGCTTGGGGCGTGGTGAGGAAGGCTACACCTTC. Its translation: CASSLGRGEEGYTF.

Details on this clone: Within the sample, other DNA sequences also encode this same CDR3. The V call is TRBV9, the J call TRBJ2-3, with D perhaps matching TRBD2 (6 bases). CDR3 length: 15 amino acids. Germline-derived CDR1 and CDR2 are SGDLS and YYNGEE. The ends were cut back, 0 bases at V and 2 bases at J, with 10 bases in the middle. The CDR3 loop reads CASSVGGTNTDTQYF. CDR3 in DNA: TGTGCCAGCAGCGTAGGCGGGACCAACACAGATACGCAGTATTTT.

V is TRBV10-2 and J is TRBJ2-3, with D possibly TRBD1 on 5 matching bases. CDR1 is WSHSY, CDR2 SAAADI, per germline. The CDR3 loop spans 14 amino acids. V shed 7 bases and J shed 4 bases, with 15 bases lying between them. This CDR3 is CASTSEGVPDTQYF. CDR3 nucleotides: TGCGCCAGCACGTCCGAAGGGGTCCCAGATACGCAGTATTTT.

The rearrangement links TRBV5-1 to TRBJ1-3; D is possibly TRBD1 (6 bases). The V gene lost 0 bases and the J gene lost 0 bases, with 13 bases spanning the gap. Germline loops: CDR1 SGHRS, CDR2 YFSETQ. This CDR3 region has 17 residues. The CDR3 nucleotides are TGCGCCAGCAGCTTGGCCGGGGGCAGCAGCTCTGGAAACACCATATATTTT. Translation gives CASSLAGGSSSGNTIYF.

A word on this clone: Additional DNA sequences in this sample encode the identical CDR3. The chain is built from TRBV7-9 and TRBJ1-1; 7 bases match TRBD1. Per the germline V gene, CDR1 is SEHNR and CDR2 is FQNEAQ (reference sequence). The CDR3 contains 13 residues. Losses at the gene ends were 5 bases for V and 1 base for J; bases not matched to a gene: 1. The CDR3: CASSRTGNTEAFF. The CDR3 DNA reads TGTGCCAGCAGCCGGACAGGGAACACTGAAGCTTTCTTT.

To note about this clone: A single base separates this from a much larger clone, so it may be a read error. CDR3 nucleotides: TGTGCCAGCAGCTTGGGGGGGCCGAACACTGAAGCTTTCTTT. This codes for CASSLGGPNTEAFF. V usage is TRBV5-4 and J usage is TRBJ1-1, with D possibly TRBD1 on 6 matching bases. Germline CDR1 and CDR2: SGHNT and YYREEE (reference sequence). There are 14 residues in the CDR3. Trimming removed 0 bases at V and 1 base at J, with 7 bases between.

The V and J genes are TRBV4-2 and TRBJ2-3; 10 positions match TRBD2. This CDR3 region has 16 residues. Germline CDR1 reads LGHNA; CDR2 reads YNFKEQ. V lost 4 bases and J lost 6; bases outside the gene matches: 10. The CDR3 loop reads CASSLRTSGEWDTQYF. CDR3 in DNA: TGTGCCAGCAGCCTTCGGACTAGCGGCGAATGGGATACGCAGTATTTT.

This clone was detected a few times. This chain joins TRBV5-1 and TRBJ1-1; 8 bases agree with TRBD1. Germline V gives CDR1 SGHRS, CDR2 YFSETQ. CDR3 size: 14 residues. V trimming: 5 bases; J trimming: 5 bases; junction bases outside the gene matches: 8. The CDR3 loop is CASSSRTGYTEAFF. The CDR3 nucleotides read TGCGCCAGCAGTTCCCGGACAGGGTATACTGAAGCTTTCTTT. Full variable domain (outside the CDR3, taken from reference TRBV5-1 and TRBJ1-1): KAGVTQTPRYLIKTRGQQVTLSCSPISGHRSVSWYQQTPGQGLQFLFEYFSETQRNKGNFPGRFSGRQFSNSRSEMNVSTLELGDSALYLCASSSRTGYTEAFFGQGTRLTVV.

The V call is TRBV7-3, the J call TRBJ2-5; perhaps D is TRBD1 or TRBD2 (5 bases each). Germline loops: CDR1 SGHTA, CDR2 FQGTGA. The CDR3 covers 15 residues. Trimming shortened V by 6 bases and J by 3 bases, and 17 bases separated the two germline ends. The CDR3 reads CASRRSGTEKETQYF. The CDR3 bases are TGTGCCAGCAGGCGCTCCGGGACGGAGAAAGAGACCCAGTACTTC.

The genes are TRBV27 and TRBJ2-5, with 9 bases lining up with TRBD2. Germline V CDR1 and CDR2: MNHEY, SMNVEV (reference sequence). The CDR3 spans 19 residues. V dropped 5 bases and J dropped 5; count of bases not matched to a gene: 21. CDR3 bases: TGTGCCAGCAGTGCCCGGGAGTGGGTAGCGGGAGTCGGGTTGGAGACCCAGTACTTC. This sequence encodes CASSAREWVAGVGLETQYF.